This T cell receptor beta chain was profiled in a study of T cell repertoires in cytomegalovirus infection (dated by TCRdb to between 2017 and 2020). Some background on the complete study: Alongside well-studied HLA-B-restricted epitopes, the peptide stimulations were aimed at recently identified HLA-C-restricted CMV epitopes, whose presentation resists viral immunomodulation. Donor HLA type was relevant to the analysis, because carriage of CMV infection together with the matching HLA type was indicated by public TCR beta signatures.

The intended sense of this specimen's treatment or condition label: in vitro stimulation with specific CMV peptide epitopes to enrich CMV-specific T cells. The sample was run on an Illumina HiSeq 1500. Using fastp trimming at Q25 and MiXCR clonotype assembly, TCRdb reanalyzed the public sequencing data and kept in-frame beta chains. Each entry merges the rows of one CDR3 protein and shows their most common DNA and genes. For this sample the table gives about 310,000 distinct CDR3 sequences, of which 20% to 25% were detected only once. Of the sample, 13% falls within the top ten clones. In the germline V gene, CDR1 corresponds to MDHEN and CDR2 to SYDVKM. CDR3 length: 13 amino acids, cysteine to phenylalanine. The retained sequence is limited to the CDR3, 39 bases, with the frame set at the first base. V lost 7 bases and J lost 4 bases; the stretch between them is 13 bases long. Broader findings and caveats from the paper: In the ex vivo response, HLA-C-restricted CMV-specific TCR beta clonotypes were dominant, and in two of eight donors the single most frequent clonotype came from this HLA-C-restricted group. Carriers of CMV infection plus the relevant HLA type were discriminated by the cumulative frequency of public TCR beta family members in the study cohort and in an independent 352-donor cohort.

The sample holds a few counts of this clonotype. The antigen this receptor binds is unknown. No base quality values were provided; no much bigger clone lies one nucleotide off. The clonotype was recovered from a human donor in good health (CMV status not recorded). Some clones in this sample may be carry-over from other donors' samples. The source was cultured PBMCs, collected from culture after CMV antigen stimulation. This chain joins TRBV28 to TRBJ1-2; the D region possibly corresponds to TRBD1 (5 bases align). The DNA is TGTGCCAGCATAAGGGGAAGGGGCTATGGCTACACCTTC. This encodes CASIRGRGYGYTF.